The clone carrying this T cell receptor beta chain was detected only once. Its antigen remains unidentified. These data come from a study of cytotoxic CD8 clonotypes in ibrutinib-treated CLL. V was cut by 8 bases and J by 0 bases, with 14 bases left in between. The CDR3 runs to 15 residues. CDR1 is SNHLY and CDR2 is FYNNEI in the germline V gene. Points from the study as a whole: Rising at ibrutinib response, clonality subsequently fell back toward baseline at progression.

Some clones are missing from TCRdb's copy, which holds only in-frame ones; the method was immunoSEQ multiplex PCR. The data hold some 290,000 clones, with 70% to 80% observed a single time. The chain has TRBV2 and TRBJ2-1; D not resolved. Sequenced material: PBMCs, taken before ibrutinib treatment. The sequence was collected from a human donor with chronic lymphocytic leukemia. The CDR3 reads CASSLTLSSYNEQFF. Here the CDR3 DNA reads TGTGCCAGCTCCTTGACACTCAGCTCCTACAATGAGCAGTTCTTC.